Included here is one T cell receptor (beta chain) sequence, with context. Its cognate antigen is unknown. Second doses at about 4 or about 12 weeks were pooled. Germline CDR1 SGHAT, CDR2 FQNNGV. This CDR3 is 16 amino acids long. The V end was cut by 1 base, the J end by 4 bases, with 17 bases between. These data belong to a study of T cell responses to AZD1222 COVID-19 vaccine. Generated by immunoSEQ multiplex PCR, the TCRdb table keeps only in-frame clones and is missing some. The data contain 70,000 to 100,000 clones, roughly 90% of them singletons. Findings and limits, study-wide: Nearly half of the spike-specific TCRs reportedly recognize variant regions that carry no mutations. Clonal diversity may have been underestimated, and the donors were mostly white British, with more females than males. Spike as a whole was targeted by vaccine-associated CD4 TCRs, dominant at 160-218 and 743-854.

The V and J genes are TRBV11-2 and TRBJ2-7, with D possibly TRBD2 on 7 matching bases. The sequence was obtained from an adult who received the AZD1222 COVID-19 vaccine. The sequences come from peripheral blood, collected 28 days after the second AZD1222 dose. The CDR3 DNA reads as TGTGCCAGCAGCTTAGGGGGGGGGCGTTCTGTGTACGAGCAGTACTTC. This gives the protein CASSLGGGRSVYEQYF.